This TCR beta chain derives from a study of human T cells and chemical hapten exposure. The time point: pre-sensitization, week 0. As for treatment: therapeutic diphenylcyclopropenone sensitization with weekly scalp DPC. The study drew its donors from alopecia patients who were 18 to 70 years old and suitable for DPC. Each CDR3 protein is one row after TCRdb ran MiXCR on the RACE reads. The data hold a few hundred thousand distinct CDR3 sequences, with roughly 7.4% observed a single time. In its sample, this clonotype was seen many times. The sample in question was whole blood, obtained in connection with sensitization to the hapten diphenylcyclopropenone (DPC). The receptor's source is a man between 18 and 35 years old with alopecia areata. Some clones in this sample may be carry-over from other donors' samples.

CDR3 sequence: CASSPLWGAGSYGYTF. CDR3 bases: TGTGCCAGCAGTCCCCTGTGGGGGGCGGGTTCCTATGGCTACACCTTC. This sequence joins TRBV28 and TRBJ1-2, with a tentative D call TRBD1 (6 bases). The CDR3 is 16 residues long. V dropped 5 bases and J dropped 4 bases, with 20 bases sitting between them. CDR1 is MDHEN and CDR2 is SYDVKM in the germline V gene.